This T cell receptor beta chain derives from a study of blood T cell repertoires in COVID-19 (dated by TCRdb to the early 2020s). Turning to the overall study: Samples from collaborators originated in the United States, Italy and Spain and spanned both the acute and convalescent phases of COVID-19. The prospective study material was composed of cDNA or gDNA derived from T cells, B-cell-depleted T cells, or PBMCs. Deeply sampled blood TCRbeta repertoires from subjects exposed to, actively infected with, or recovered from COVID-19 were included in the dataset. The repertoires were made available in a free public database intended to serve as a resource for research on the immune response to SARS-CoV-2. Samples came from the ongoing ImmuneRACE study (first 160 participants) plus 1,254 subjects from 6 global collaborators. Nearly every sample came with metadata listing a de-identified subject ID, COVID-19 status, age in years and sex. Where HLA class I and class II types were available, the types were taken from metadata supplied by the sample provider, not from assay-based typing. What the research found in general, with its limitations: Clinical and demographic metadata were provided uncurated, with the amount varying by source and participant.

Turning to this clone: Its target antigen remains unknown. No per-base quality is available; no much larger clone lies one base away.

The collaborating institutions used their own protocols to collect whole blood in K2EDTA tubes. For TCRbeta analysis, collaborators shipped samples as frozen whole blood, isolated PBMCs, or DNA extracted from either of those sample types. Reading from cysteine to phenylalanine, the CDR3 counts 15 amino acids. Only the CDR3 region is kept as DNA, spanning 45 bases read in frame from base 1. From V the trimming removes 8 bases and from J it removes 0 bases, while the gene matches leave 3 bases of the junction unaccounted for. The germline V gene yields MNHEY for CDR1 and SVGEGT for CDR2. TCRbeta CDR3 regions were amplified from genomic DNA using the immunoSEQ Assay, a bias-controlled multiplex PCR. Regarding the original processing steps: The number of nucleated cells in each sample was estimated by amplification of reference gene primers within the assay. Sequence reads were collapsed and filtered to measure the absolute abundance of every unique TCRbeta CDR3 rearrangement. For each sample, productive Simpson clonality was calculated as the square root of Simpson's diversity index across productive rearrangements. In its TCRdb copy, this immuneACCESS table keeps in-frame sequences only and misses some clones. Where compared with another copy, unresolved V genes explain less than half of these, and the others have no known cause. The V and J calls and clone size were taken over from that table, and D and trimming were inferred from the DNA. The sample records roughly 90,000 clones, roughly 80% of which are singletons. The ten largest clones capture about 16% of the sample.

The source is a woman aged 80 or over with active or convalescent COVID-19. This chain is built from TRBV6-2 or TRBV6-3 and TRBJ2-2, with 10 junctional bases fitting TRBD2. Sequencing was performed on peripheral blood. The nucleotides read TGTGCCAGCTGCCTAGCGGGGGCGAACACCGGGGAGCTGTTTTTT. This encodes CASCLAGANTGELFF.